This T cell receptor (beta chain) was recovered during a study of blood T cell repertoires in COVID-19. Original processing notes: Estimated nucleated cell counts came from reference gene primer amplification. The protocol was immunoSEQ multiplex PCR, while the TCRdb copy is restricted to in-frame clones and leaves out a portion. The DNA was the basis for D and trimming; V, J and clone size are from that table. The data contain about 97,000 clones, approximately 84% of them singletons. V lost 1 base and J 4 bases, leaving 8 bases between the germline ends. This CDR3 comprises 13 residues. Germline CDR1 SGDLS, CDR2 YYNGEE.

This clonotype was obtained from a man between 65 and 79 years old with acute or convalescent COVID-19. Sample: peripheral blood. The chain links TRBV9 to TRBJ2-5; D possibly corresponds to TRBD1 (5 bases). The CDR3 coding sequence is TGTGCCAGCAGCGTACAGGGTCGAGAGACCCAGTACTTC. Amino acids: CASSVQGRETQYF.